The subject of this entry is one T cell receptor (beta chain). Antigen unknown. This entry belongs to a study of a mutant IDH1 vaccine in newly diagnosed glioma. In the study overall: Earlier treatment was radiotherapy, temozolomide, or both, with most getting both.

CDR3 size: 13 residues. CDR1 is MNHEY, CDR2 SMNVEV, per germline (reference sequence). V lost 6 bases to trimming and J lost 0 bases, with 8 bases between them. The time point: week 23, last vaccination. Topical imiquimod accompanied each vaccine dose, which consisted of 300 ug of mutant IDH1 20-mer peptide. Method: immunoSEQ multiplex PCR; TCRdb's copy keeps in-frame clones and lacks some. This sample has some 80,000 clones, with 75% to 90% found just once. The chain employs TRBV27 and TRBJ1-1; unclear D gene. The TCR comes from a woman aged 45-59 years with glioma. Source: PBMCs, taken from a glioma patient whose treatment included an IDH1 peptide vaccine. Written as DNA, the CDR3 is TGTGCCAGCAGCCCGTGGATGAACACTGAAGCTTTCTTT. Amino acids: CASSPWMNTEAFF.